This TCR beta chain derives from a study of OX40 agonist ivuxolimab in advanced cancers. Some background on the complete study: Ivuxolimab, which targeted the costimulatory receptor OX40 (CD134), was an agonistic, fully human IgG2 monoclonal antibody. Intravenous ivuxolimab was administered to patients every 2 weeks at six dose levels: 0.01, 0.1, 0.3, 1.5, 3 and 10 mg/kg. Among the roughly 54 dose-escalation patients, roughly 20 had hepatocellular carcinoma, about 15 melanoma, 9 renal cell carcinoma and 9 head and neck cancer. The dose-escalation cohort was about 86% male with a mean age of approximately 59 years, ranging from about 20 to 85. Patients were allowed to have had prior anti-PD-1, anti-PD-L1 or anti-CTLA-4 therapy, and 30% to 40% of the dose-escalation patients had previously received checkpoint inhibitors. Three dose-escalation patients achieved partial responses, one with hepatocellular carcinoma and two with cutaneous melanoma. The purpose of peripheral TCRbeta sequencing was to test whether ivuxolimab changed TCR sequence diversity and led to clonal T-cell expansion. The paper covers the monotherapy dose-escalation part of the phase I ivuxolimab trial, which included N ≈ 50 patients. What the study reported, not specific to this receptor: At doses of 0.1 to 3.0 mg/kg, clonal expansion of both CD4+ and CD8+ T cells in blood was seen between baseline and week 6. Low levels of normalized T-cell clonal expansion were also shown by some nonresponding patients. Partial responders in the 0.1-3.0 mg/kg groups had among the lowest normalized peripheral clonal expansion, especially among CD8+ T cells. Antigen specificity was not determined for the clonally expanded peripheral T cells. After ivuxolimab, CD8+ T cells had more expanded clones than CD4+ T cells on average.

Concerning this clone: Its antigen is currently not known. No much larger clone exists at a distance of one base, and base qualities are not known.

For sequencing of the TCRbeta CDR3 region, genomic DNA was extracted from the sorted cells. TCRbeta CDR3 regions were sequenced using the immunoSEQ Assay. What TCRdb holds here is the immuneACCESS table cut down to in-frame rearrangements. Part of the clones is not present; checked against another copy, under half of the missing clones reflect an unresolved V gene, and the others are unexplained. This sample has tens of thousands of clones in its table, and 89% of those were observed once. The top ten constitute 1% to 1.2% of the sample. The trial excluded patients who had a history of autoimmune disease or were on systemic immunosuppression. In every dose cohort, peripheral blood was drawn for TCR sequencing at baseline, cycle 4 day 1, and cycle 7 day 1. The samples were drawn from a first-in-human, open-label, multicenter phase I dose-escalation trial of ivuxolimab. Adults with locally advanced or metastatic melanoma, renal cell, hepatocellular, or head and neck squamous cell carcinoma were enrolled in the trial. CD4+ and CD8+ T cells were sorted separately from peripheral blood before TCR sequencing.

CDR1 and CDR2, looked up from the germline V gene, are KGHSH and LQKENI. Relative to germline, V is missing 0 bases and J is missing 5 bases, with 12 bases of the junction outside any gene match. Taken from cysteine to phenylalanine, the CDR3 has 18 residues. Only the CDR3 DNA stays, 54 bases, in frame from base 1. Sample: CD4+ or CD8+ T cells sorted from blood, taken in a trial of the OX40 agonist ivuxolimab. The TCR was taken from an adult with an advanced solid tumor such as melanoma, head and neck, liver or kidney cancer. The V and J genes are TRBV18 and TRBJ2-1; 8 junctional bases match TRBD2. The CDR3 sequence is CASSPPSFGGAVHNEQFF. The DNA is TGTGCCAGCTCACCACCGAGTTTCGGGGGGGCCGTCCACAATGAGCAGTTCTTC.